What follows describes a single TCR beta chain. The antigen remains undetermined. This sample is drawn from a study of cytomegalovirus exposure and HLA in healthy donors. Study findings and constraints: Reportedly, cytomegalovirus status was diagnosed with high sensitivity and specificity. In a later analysis, specific HLA alleles were associated with 15,000 to 20,000 TCR beta sequences at a 0.05 false discovery rate. Presence/absence analyses assumed roughly uniform sequencing depth across donors, which may not hold.

The V end lost 7 bases, the J end lost 5 bases, and 12 bases lay between the germline ends. CDR3 length: 12 amino acids. Germline V gene lookup returns CDR1 MDHEN and CDR2 SYDVKM. A multiplex PCR was run with 60 Vbeta primers and 13 Jbeta primers. Only in-frame clones appear in the TCRdb table, and some are missing; sequencing was by immunoSEQ multiplex PCR. The top ten hold around 5% of the sample, which has some 120,000 clones, approximately 70% seen once. This receptor was taken from a man aged 60 to 69 in good health and CMV-seropositive. The chain links TRBV28 to TRBJ2-7; TRBD1 might be the D (5 bases). Sequenced sample: PBMCs. The CDR3: CASTDKKDEQYF. CDR3 bases: TGTGCCAGCACGGACAAAAAGGACGAGCAGTACTTC. Full variable domain (outside the CDR3, taken from reference TRBV28 and TRBJ2-7): DVKVTQSSRYLVKRTGEKVFLECVQDMDHENMFWYRQDPGLGLRLIYFSYDVKMKEKGDIPEGYSVSREKKERFSLILESASTNQTSMYLCASTDKKDEQYFGPGTRLTVT.